This T cell receptor beta chain came from a study of CD8+ T cells in alopecia areata. Background on the study: Patients remained on tofacitinib for 6 to 18 months and then went 6 months without it.

V was clipped by 5 bases and J by 0 bases, with 12 bases between them. The CDR3 is made up of 15 amino acids. Germline V CDR1 and CDR2: SGHAT, FQNNGV. In each case, RNA was isolated and then reverse transcribed into cDNA as the sequencing template. The data were produced by immunoSEQ multiplex PCR, yet TCRdb's version contains in-frame clones alone and is incomplete. The sample has 75,000 to 100,000 clones; approximately 70% are singletons. Points from the study as a whole: Lesional scalp, especially alopecia totalis/universalis, showed higher clonality than normal scalp.

Comment on this clone: The target antigen is unknown.

Treatment given: oral pan-JAK inhibitor, 5-10 mg twice daily. This receptor was identified in a human donor with alopecia areata. J is TRBJ2-3 and V is TRBV11-2; D is ambiguous. Source: CD8+ T cells sorted from blood, taken at approximately week 42, from a patient treated with tofacitinib. CDR3 protein: CASSLRFSSTDTQYF. Here the CDR3 DNA reads TGTGCCAGCAGCCTTCGGTTCTCTAGCACAGATACGCAGTATTTT.